This TCR beta chain derives from a study of CD8 T cells in Susac syndrome (dated by TCRdb to about 2019). For the wider study: Among the Susac syndrome patients who were sequenced, clinically active disease was present in roughly six and clinical remission was observed in under ten. Susac syndrome patients were therapy-naive, on corticosteroids (some also receiving IVIg), or on IVIg alone at blood withdrawal. Repertoire sequencing was used to test whether CD8+ T cell activation and differentiation in Susac syndrome was antigen driven.

V and J lose 3 bases and 0 bases, and a span of 14 bases separates them. CDR1 and CDR2 are read off the germline V gene (reference sequence) as GTSNPN and SVGIG. The CDR3 sequence holds 15 residues, the cysteine and phenylalanine included. Kept here is only the CDR3 DNA, which spans 45 bases and is read in frame from base 1. In regard to this clonotype: It has no known antigen specificity. Within one base of it there is no much larger clone, and no base qualities were kept.

The full study reports these points: The study acknowledged that relatively few individuals were included in the TCR sequencing and HLA analysis. The CD4+ T cell repertoire of patients with Susac syndrome showed no detectable clonal expansion.

RNA was extracted using the RNeasy kit, and about 0.45 to 1 ug of the RNA was reverse transcribed with random hexamers. TCR beta CDR3 regions were amplified with the immunoSEQ multiplex PCR assay covering 54 Vbeta and 13 Jbeta segments. To correct PCR amplification bias, a synthetic template baseline was used for both primer optimization and computational correction. On the authors' methods: Only productive sequences were kept, with reads annotated to V, D and J genes according to IMGT and analyzed in immunoSEQ Analyzer. To calculate clonality, Shannon entropy was normalized by log2 of the number of productive unique sequences and then subtracted from one. For each patient and control, public and private clones were evaluated within the 100 most prevalent clones. Clones were defined as Susac-specific when absent from the healthy and MS cohorts, from approximately 1,100 published viral clones and from other ImmuneACCESS disease sequences. The public reads were run again by TCRdb, first through fastp at Q25 and then through MiXCR, and only productive beta chains were kept. Each record represents a unique CDR3 protein, reported with the most common genes and DNA among its rows. The V and J calls come from TCRdb's annotation, not from the publication. Here the sample has roughly 130,000 distinct CDR3 sequences; 96% occur a single time. Less than 0.15% of the sample is held by the ten biggest clonotypes.

High-throughput TCR beta sequencing profiled peripheral blood CD8+ and CD4+ T cells from healthy donors, Susac syndrome patients and multiple sclerosis patients. The Susac syndrome patients fulfilled recently defined diagnostic criteria for definite or probable disease. Bulk CD8+ and CD4+ T cells were purified magnetically by negative isolation, whereas CD8+ TEMRA cells were enriched by FACS. Blood was collected in EDTA tubes and processed within 24 hours, with PBMCs isolated through density gradient centrifugation. PBMCs intended for TCR sequencing were frozen in liquid nitrogen and were later thawed in a 37 degrees C water bath. The sorted or isolated CD4+, CD8+ and CD8+ TEMRA cells had a purity of 90% or higher.

The source of this sequence is a human donor with Susac syndrome. This chain joins TRBV30 to TRBJ1-1; no D gene is confidently identified. Material: CD4+ T cells from PBMCs. The CDR3 reads as follows: CAWSPESWMNTEAFF. The DNA sequence is as follows: TGTGCCTGGAGCCCCGAGTCCTGGATGAACACTGAAGCTTTCTTT.